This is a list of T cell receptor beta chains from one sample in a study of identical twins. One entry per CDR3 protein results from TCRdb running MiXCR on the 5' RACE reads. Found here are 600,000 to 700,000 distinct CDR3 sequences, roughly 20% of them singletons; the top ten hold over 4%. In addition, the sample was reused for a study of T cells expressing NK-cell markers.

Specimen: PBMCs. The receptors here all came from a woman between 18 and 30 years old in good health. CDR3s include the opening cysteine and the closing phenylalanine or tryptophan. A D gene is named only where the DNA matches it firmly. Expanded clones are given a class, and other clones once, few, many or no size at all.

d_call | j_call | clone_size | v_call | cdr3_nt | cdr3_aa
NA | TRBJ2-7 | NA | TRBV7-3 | TGTGCCATCAGCCCTGGGCTCCTCTGGGGCGAGCAGTACTTC | CAISPGLLWGEQYF
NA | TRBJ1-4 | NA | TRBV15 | TGTGCCACCAGTTGGGAGGATGAAAAACTGTTTTTT | CATSWEDEKLFF
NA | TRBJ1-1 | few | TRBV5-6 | TGTGCCAGCAGCTTGGGAAGGGTCGACACTGAAGCTTTCTTT | CASSLGRVDTEAFF
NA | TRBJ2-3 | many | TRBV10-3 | TGTGCCATCAGCAGCTCGGAAGATACGCAGTATTTT | CAISSSEDTQYF
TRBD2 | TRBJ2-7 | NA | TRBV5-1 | TGCGCCAGCAGCTTAACTTCCCCGGGCGGGAGCCTCTCCTACGAGCAGTACTTC | CASSLTSPGGSLSYEQYF
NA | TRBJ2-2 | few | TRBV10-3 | TGTGCCATCAGTGAGCCGGACTCGAAGAACACCGGGGAGCTGTTTTTT | CAISEPDSKNTGELFF
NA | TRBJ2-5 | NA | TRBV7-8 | TGTGCCAGCAGCTTATCTGGGGGGACAGAAGAGACCCAGTACTTC | CASSLSGGTEETQYF
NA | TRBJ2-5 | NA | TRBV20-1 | TGCAGTGCAAATACGGACAGTTACCAAGAGACCCAGTACTTC | CSANTDSYQETQYF
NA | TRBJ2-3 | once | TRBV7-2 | TGTGCCAGCAGCGTCACCGGGACTGGCGGGGGCACGCAGTATTTT | CASSVTGTGGGTQYF
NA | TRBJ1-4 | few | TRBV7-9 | TGTGCCAGCAGCCGAGGCGCTGGAAATGAAAAACTGTTTTTT | CASSRGAGNEKLFF
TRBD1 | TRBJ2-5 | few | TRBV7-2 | TGTGCCAGCAGCCCCCGACAGGGACGTTCTGGCCAAGAGACCCAGTACTTC | CASSPRQGRSGQETQYF
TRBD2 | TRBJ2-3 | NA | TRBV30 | TGTGCCTGGAAAGGGACTAGCGGGCTCACAGATACGCAGTATTTT | CAWKGTSGLTDTQYF
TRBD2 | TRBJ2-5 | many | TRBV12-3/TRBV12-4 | TGTGCCAGCAGTTTATTGGTAGCGGGAGGGCCTGAGACCCAGTACTTC | CASSLLVAGGPETQYF
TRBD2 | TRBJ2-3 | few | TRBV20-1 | TGCAGTGCTAGAGACGGCGGGAGGGCCAAAGATACGCAGTATTTT | CSARDGGRAKDTQYF
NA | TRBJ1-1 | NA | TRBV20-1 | TGCAGTGCTAGAGAGAGGGGCGTAGTCACTGAAGCTTTCTTT | CSARERGVVTEAFF
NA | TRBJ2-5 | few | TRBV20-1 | TGCAGTGCCTTTAGCAGGCGAGAGACCCAGTACTTC | CSAFSRRETQYF
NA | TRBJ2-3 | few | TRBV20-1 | TGCAGTGCCGCTCTTCGGGGCACAGATACGCAGTATTTT | CSAALRGTDTQYF
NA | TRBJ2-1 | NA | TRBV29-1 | TGCAGCGTTGCCACTCAGCATGAGCAGTTCTTC | CSVATQHEQFF
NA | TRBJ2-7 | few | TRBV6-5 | TGTGCCAGCAGTTATCAGGGACAACCCTACGAGCAGTACTTC | CASSYQGQPYEQYF
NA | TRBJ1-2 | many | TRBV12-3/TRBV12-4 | TGTGCCAGCTCTCCTTACGGGGAGGCTGGCTACACCTTC | CASSPYGEAGYTF
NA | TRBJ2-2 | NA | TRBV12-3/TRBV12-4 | TGTGCCAGCAGTGGCCGACAGGCGAACACCGGGGAGCTGTTTTTT | CASSGRQANTGELFF
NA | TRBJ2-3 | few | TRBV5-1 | TGCGCCAGCAGCTTAACGGGAGCGACAGATACGCAGTATTTT | CASSLTGATDTQYF
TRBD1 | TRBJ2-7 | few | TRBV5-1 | TGCGCCAGCAAGGAGACAGGGGAGACCCACGAGCAGTACTTC | CASKETGETHEQYF
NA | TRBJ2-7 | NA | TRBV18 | TGTGCCAGCTCGCAGGGGGGATACTCCTACGAGCAGTACTTC | CASSQGGYSYEQYF
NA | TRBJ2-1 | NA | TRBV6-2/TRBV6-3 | TGTGCCAGCAGTTACGGGGGCTTATCCTACAATGAGCAGTTCTTC | CASSYGGLSYNEQFF
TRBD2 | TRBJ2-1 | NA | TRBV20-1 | TGCAGTGCTAGAGGCCGGGAGGGACATGAGCAGTTCTTC | CSARGREGHEQFF
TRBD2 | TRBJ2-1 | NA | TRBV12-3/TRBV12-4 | TGTGCCAGCTGGACTAGCGGGGGGTATGAGCAGTTCTTC | CASWTSGGYEQFF
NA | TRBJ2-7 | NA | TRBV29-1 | TGCAGCGTTGAGTTTACTAGCACGAACGAGCAGTACTTC | CSVEFTSTNEQYF
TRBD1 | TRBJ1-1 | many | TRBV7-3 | TGTGCCAGCAGCTACGGACAGGCGACTGAAGCTTTCTTT | CASSYGQATEAFF
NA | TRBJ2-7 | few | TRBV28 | TGTGCCAGCAGTTTAAACAGCTGGAGGCAGGGCCACGAGCAGTACTTC | CASSLNSWRQGHEQYF
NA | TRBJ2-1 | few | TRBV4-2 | TGTGCCAGCAGCCAATCTACCGGGACCCCGAGCTCCTACAATGAGCAGTTCTTC | CASSQSTGTPSSYNEQFF
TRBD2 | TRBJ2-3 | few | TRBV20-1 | TGCAGTGCCTTTCCGACTAGCGGCAACACAGATACGCAGTATTTT | CSAFPTSGNTDTQYF
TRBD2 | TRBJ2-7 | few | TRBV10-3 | TGTGCCATCAGTGGTCTAGCGGGAGTGGACGAGCAGTACTTC | CAISGLAGVDEQYF
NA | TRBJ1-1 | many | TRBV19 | TGTGCCAGTAGTATAGACAGGGTGGACACTGAAGCTTTCTTT | CASSIDRVDTEAFF
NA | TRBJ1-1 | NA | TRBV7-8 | TGTGCCAGCACCCTGGGCCTCGGAACGACGAAGATGAACACTGAAGCTTTCTTT | CASTLGLGTTKMNTEAFF
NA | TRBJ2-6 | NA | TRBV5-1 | TGCGCCAGCAGCTTGCAGCCGGGTGGATCCGGGGCCAACGTCCTGACTTTC | CASSLQPGGSGANVLTF